These 16 T cell receptor beta chains were all obtained from the same sample, sequenced in a study of response to subunit inactivated influenza vaccine. TCRdb called the RT-PCR reads again in MiXCR, with one record for every CDR3 protein. This sample has around 850,000 distinct CDR3 sequences, with about a fifth found just once. Sequencing was performed on PBMCs from blood, taken roughly 5 days after vaccination. These receptors came from a man aged 50 to 59 who received an inactivated influenza vaccine.

A few counts support this clonotype. V gene TRBV5-1 combines with J gene TRBJ2-2, with a weak D call TRBD2 (5 bases). Germline CDR1 and CDR2: SGHRS and YFSETQ. Between the trimmed V and J ends, which lost 0 bases and 6 bases, there was a span of 24 bases. This CDR3 contains 19 residues. The CDR3 DNA is TGCGCCAGCAGCTTGGAAGTTGTCGGGTCACTAGTTGGCGCCGGGGAGCTGTTTTTT. Amino acids: CASSLEVVGSLVGAGELFF. The variable domain in full, with the rest retrieved from reference TRBV5-1 and TRBJ2-2, is KAGVTQTPRYLIKTRGQQVTLSCSPISGHRSVSWYQQTPGQGLQFLFEYFSETQRNKGNFPGRFSGRQFSNSRSEMNVSTLELGDSALYLCASSLEVVGSLVGAGELFFGEGSRLTVL.

This clonotype was detected a few times. The chain recombines TRBV5-1 with TRBJ2-7; D not resolved. The CDR3 length is 15 residues. V lost 0 bases and J 0 bases, leaving 10 bases between the germline ends. Looked up from germline, CDR1 is SGHRS and CDR2 is YFSETQ. Here the CDR3 reads CASSLAHQASYEQYF. The CDR3 DNA sequence: TGCGCCAGCAGCTTGGCTCATCAGGCCTCCTACGAGCAGTACTTC.

This chain uses TRBV20-1 with TRBJ2-7; possibly TRBD2 for D (6 bases). Germline CDR1 DFQATT, CDR2 SNEGSKA (reference sequence). V was shortened by 0 bases and J by 6 bases, with 18 bases between the two germline ends. The CDR3 sequence is 15 residues long. The DNA for the CDR3 is TGCAGTGCTAGAGATGGGGCCAGGGACTTGGCCGAGCAGTACTTC. Translated: CSARDGARDLAEQYF.

This clonotype was observed at least ten times. This chain connects TRBV6-6 to TRBJ1-1; the match to TRBD1 covers 9 bases. J lost 11 bases, V lost 3 bases, and 7 bases had no gene match. Germline V gene lookup returns CDR1 MNHNY and CDR2 SVGAGI (reference sequence). The CDR3 is 13 residues long. Here the CDR3 reads CASSYTRQGEAFF. The DNA of the CDR3 is TGTGCCAGCAGTTATACGAGACAGGGGGAGGCTTTCTTT.

This clonotype was seen more than once but under ten times. This sequence joins TRBV20-1 and TRBJ2-2; TRBD2 aligns across 11 bases. J lost 4 bases, V lost 6 bases, and 7 bases had no gene match. Germline-derived CDR1 and CDR2 are DFQATT and SNEGSKA (reference sequence). The CDR3 contains 15 residues. The CDR3 bases are TGCAGTGCGCCAACTAGCGGGAGTGGCACCGGGGAGCTGTTTTTT. Its translation: CSAPTSGSGTGELFF.

This clonotype was recorded many times. The rearrangement joins TRBV20-1 to TRBJ2-3; maybe TRBD2 (6 bases). Germline CDR1 DFQATT, CDR2 SNEGSKA (reference sequence). The CDR3 has 15 residues. V was pared by 0 bases and J by 1 base, with 11 bases between. The CDR3 sequence: CSARDGASGTDTQYF. The CDR3 DNA reads as TGCAGTGCTAGAGATGGTGCTAGCGGCACAGATACGCAGTATTTT.

This clonotype was seen a few times. The rearrangement joins TRBV12-3 or TRBV12-4 to TRBJ2-1; 10 bases line up with TRBD2. The ends lost 5 bases at V and 2 bases at J; junction bases unmatched: 3. CDR3 length equals 15 residues. The chain's CDR3 is CASSASGGAYNEQFF. DNA of the CDR3: TGTGCCAGCAGTGCGAGCGGGGGGGCCTACAATGAGCAGTTCTTC.

The rearrangement joins TRBV29-1 to TRBJ2-3; D gene unclear. The ends were cut back, 4 bases at V and 2 bases at J, with 13 bases in the middle. In germline, CDR1 is SQVTM, CDR2 ANQGSEA. The CDR3 covers 14 residues. For the CDR3, the DNA is TGCAGCGTTGGTGCCGCCGCGATCACAGATACGCAGTATTTT. It encodes CSVGAAAITDTQYF.

V is TRBV7-2 and J is TRBJ2-4; the match to TRBD2 covers 14 bases. CDR1 is SGHTA, CDR2 FQGNSA, per germline. This CDR3 comprises 17 residues. The V gene end was trimmed by 5 bases and the J gene end by 9 bases; junction bases not matched to a gene: 12. The CDR3 DNA sequence: TGTGCCAGCAGCCTCCAAGGGACTAGCGGGAGTCAGGGCATTCAGTACTTC. It encodes CASSLQGTSGSQGIQYF. The full variable domain, completed using reference TRBV7-2 and TRBJ2-4, is GAGVSQSPSNKVTEKGKDVELRCDPISGHTALYWYRQSLGQGLEFLIYFQGNSAPDKSGLPSDRFSAERTGGSVSTLTIQRTQQEDSAVYLCASSLQGTSGSQGIQYFGAGTRLSVL.

This clonotype was observed a handful of times. The chain is built from TRBV4-2 and TRBJ2-7, with 8 nucleotides matching TRBD2. The V gene's germline CDR1 is LGHNA and CDR2 YNFKEQ. The CDR3 length is 16 residues. V shed 0 bases and J 2 bases; nucleotides not matched to a gene: 6. The CDR3 loop reads CASSQDIQAGAYEQYF. The CDR3 coding sequence is TGTGCCAGCAGCCAAGATATACAAGCGGGGGCCTACGAGCAGTACTTC.

A few counts support this clonotype. The CDR3, as DNA: TGTGCCTGGAGTGTAAACTCCGGTTACGAGGCGGGGGCGATCTACGAGCAGTACTTC. Translation: CAWSVNSGYEAGAIYEQYF. V and J are TRBV30 and TRBJ2-7, with TRBD2 as a possible D gene (7 bases). Germline V gene data show CDR1 as GTSNPN and CDR2 as SVGIG (reference sequence). The V end was cut by 0 bases, the J end by 3 bases, with 27 bases between. The CDR3 runs 19 residues.

CDR3 sequence (DNA): TGTGCCAGCAGCTTTTATCTCCCCCGTGTTTTCGATACGCAGTATTTT. It encodes CASSFYLPRVFDTQYF. The genes are TRBV11-2 and TRBJ2-3; D gene uncertain. CDR1 and CDR2 (germline): SGHAT, FQNNGV. The CDR3 runs to 16 residues. Trimming cost V 3 bases and J 6 bases, with 19 bases left between them.

V and J are TRBV6-1 and TRBJ2-6; TRBD1 matches at 7 bases. Germline loops: CDR1 MNHNS, CDR2 SASEGT. This CDR3 spans 15 amino acids. V lost 6 bases, J lost 3 bases, and 5 bases stayed unmatched. The CDR3 region is CASSDRVVGANVLTF. DNA of the CDR3: TGTGCCAGCAGCGACAGGGTGGTTGGGGCCAACGTCCTGACTTTC.

The chain combines TRBV7-3 with TRBJ2-2, with D maybe TRBD2 (5 bases). CDR1 is SGHTA, CDR2 FQGTGA, per germline. The CDR3 contains 14 residues. With 4 bases removed from V and 7 bases from J, the gap between germline ends came to 13 bases. The CDR3 loop reads CASSSHRRNGELFF. The CDR3 nucleotides read TGTGCCAGCAGCTCACATAGGAGGAACGGGGAGCTGTTTTTT.

The rearrangement joins TRBV9 to TRBJ2-1, with D unclear. Germline CDR1 reads SGDLS; CDR2 reads YYNGEE. Trimming took 3 bases from V and 8 from J, leaving 18 bases between them. The CDR3 is 15 amino acids. In nucleotides, the CDR3 is TGTGCCAGCAGCGCCGGGCCCCACGGCGCCGATGAGCAGTTCTTC. Translated: CASSAGPHGADEQFF.

The chain carries TRBV4-2 and TRBJ1-2; D is unclear. CDR1 is LGHNA and CDR2 is YNFKEQ in the germline V gene. V was cut by 0 bases and J by 6 bases, with 5 bases left in between. The CDR3 is 12 amino acids. The CDR3 DNA sequence: TGTGCCAGCAGCCAAGATCTCCATGGCTACACCTTC. As protein: CASSQDLHGYTF.